This T cell receptor (beta chain) was obtained from a study of blood T cell repertoires in COVID-19. The wider study: The United States, Italy and Spain provided the acute and convalescent COVID-19 samples. The cDNA or gDNA used as material had been derived from T cells, B-cell-depleted T cells, or PBMCs.

The ends were cut back, 0 bases at V and 4 bases at J, with 7 bases in the middle. Germline lookup yields CDR1 MNHEY and CDR2 SVGEGT. The CDR3 sequence is 14 residues long. In the original analysis: Amplification of reference gene primers was used by the study to estimate nucleated cell counts. Repertoires were generated with immunoSEQ multiplex PCR, while TCRdb's copy carries only in-frame clones and drops some. The V and J calls and clone size were taken over from that table, and D and trimming were inferred from the DNA. Among approximately 250,000 clones listed, roughly 84% were seen once. The gene calls are TRBV6-2 or TRBV6-3 and TRBJ1-5; D perhaps matches TRBD1 (5 bases). The clonotype originates from a human donor in a cohort sampled during active COVID-19. The sample comprised peripheral blood. This CDR3 is CASSYSKGNQPQHF. Written as DNA, the CDR3 is TGTGCCAGCAGTTACTCGAAGGGGAATCAGCCCCAGCATTTT.